The clone carrying this T cell receptor (beta chain) was found once. The antigen remains undetermined. The data belong to a study of shared clonotypes between healthy human individuals. General observations from the study: Clonotype sharing among donors likely depends on sequencing depth. The authors sampled blood alone, and tissue repertoires likely differ.

This table comes from immunoSEQ multiplex PCR, and its TCRdb copy is limited to in-frame clones, with some not included. In the table there are around 1 million clones, more than 75% of which are singletons. The CDR3 is 16 amino acids. V shed 4 bases and J 2 bases; nucleotides not matched to a gene: 9. Germline values: CDR1 SGHNT, CDR2 YYREEE (reference sequence). The receptor comes from a man aged 18 to 30 in good health. The sequencing input was memory CD4+ T cells sorted from blood. Subset meaning: CD45RA-negative fraction. The J gene is TRBJ2-3, the V gene TRBV5-4; 8 positions match TRBD2. The CDR3 DNA is TGTGCCAGCAGCAAGGGACTAGGGCCTCTCACAGATACGCAGTATTTT. Its protein is CASSKGLGPLTDTQYF. The whole variable domain, remainder taken from reference TRBV5-4 and TRBJ2-3, is ETGVTQSPTHLIKTRGQQVTLRCSSQSGHNTVSWYQQALGQGPQFIFQYYREEENGRGNFPPRFSGLQFPNYSSELNVNALELDDSALYLCASSKGLGPLTDTQYFGPGTRLTVL.